A single sample is the source of the 31 T cell receptor beta chains below, sequenced in a study of regulatory T cells in long-lasting Graves disease. Time point defined: newly diagnosed GD, antithyroid drugs for less than 3 months. The TCR library was made from RNA extracted from PBMCs. TCR beta libraries were built with iRepertoire HTBI primers and Arm-PCR of CDR3 regions. TCRdb itself ran the multiplex PCR reads through MiXCR, one entry per CDR3 protein. The data contain about 610,000 distinct CDR3 sequences, about 16% of them seen just once; the ten biggest clones take up around 13%. These same records also appear under a second study, on T cells in Graves' hyperthyroidism and ophthalmopathy.

Sequenced material: peripheral blood mononuclear cells (PBMCs), taken at new diagnosis, from a patient treated with antithyroid drugs. These receptor sequences come from a man aged 18 to 29 with Graves disease.

This clonotype has at least ten counts. The V gene is TRBV20-1, the J gene TRBJ1-1; D not certain. CDR3 length: 14 residues. V shed 7 bases and J shed 1 base, with 16 bases lying between them. CDR1 DFQATT and CDR2 SNEGSKA come from the germline V gene (reference sequence). This chain's CDR3 is CSVKPQRQNTEAFF. In DNA, the CDR3 is TGCAGTGTTAAGCCACAGAGGCAGAACACTGAAGCTTTCTTT.

The chain recombines TRBV19 with TRBJ2-3; D tentatively reads TRBD1 or TRBD2 (5 bases each). The CDR3 is made up of 15 amino acids. Germline CDR1 and CDR2: LNHDA and SQIVND (reference sequence). The germline V and J ends were trimmed by 1 base and 0 bases, with 8 bases remaining between them. CDR3 protein: CASSIAEGSTDTQYF. CDR3 nucleotides: TGTGCCAGTAGTATAGCTGAGGGGAGCACAGATACGCAGTATTTT.

This chain uses TRBV9 with TRBJ1-4; 7 bases map to TRBD1. The germline V gene encodes CDR1 SGDLS and CDR2 YYNGEE. The CDR3 consists of 13 residues. Trimming cost V 4 bases and J 7 bases; bases outside gene matches: 4. As DNA, the CDR3 is TGTGCCAGCAGCCCTGGGACAGCTGAAAAACTGTTTTTT. It specifies CASSPGTAEKLFF.

This clonotype has a handful of counts. The V gene is TRBV12-3 or TRBV12-4, the J gene TRBJ2-7, with 7 bases aligning to TRBD1. There are 16 residues in the CDR3. V lost 5 bases and J lost 2; bases outside the gene matches: 12. CDR3 bases: TGTGCCAGCAGTCTACAGGGGAACGGTTTAACCTACGAGCAGTACTTC. It specifies CASSLQGNGLTYEQYF.

This clonotype was detected only a few times. The rearrangement uses TRBV7-9 and TRBJ2-4; 9 bases fit TRBD2. Germline values: CDR1 SEHNR, CDR2 FQNEAQ (reference sequence). V lost 2 bases, J lost 12 bases, and 5 bases stayed unmatched. This CDR3 has 13 residues. The CDR3 loop is CASSLSSGVDQYF. The CDR3 DNA is TGTGCCAGCAGCTTATCTAGCGGGGTAGATCAGTACTTC. The entire variable domain, with the rest obtained from reference TRBV7-9 and TRBJ2-4, is as follows: DTGVSQNPRHKITKRGQNVTFRCDPISEHNRLYWYRQTLGQGPEFLTYFQNEAQLEKSRLLSDRFSAERPKGSFSTLEIQRTEQGDSAMYLCASSLSSGVDQYFGAGTRLSVL.

Turning to this clonotype: A read error is possible here, since a much larger clone lies one base away. This sequence joins TRBV12-3 or TRBV12-4 and TRBJ2-7, with D hard to call. CDR3 length: 14 amino acids. As DNA, the CDR3 is TGTGCCGGCAGTTTAGCCAGGTTCCGCTACGAGCAGTACTTC. Amino acids: CAGSLARFRYEQYF.

The CDR3 is CASSLGGGSSPLHF. CDR3 DNA sequence: TGCGCCAGCAGCTTGGGGGGGGGATCTTCACCCCTCCACTTT. The rearrangement joins TRBV5-1 to TRBJ1-6; a possible D gene is TRBD1 (5 bases). The CDR3 runs to 14 residues. The V end was cut by 0 bases, the J end by 9 bases, with 10 bases between. Looked up from germline, CDR1 is SGHRS and CDR2 is YFSETQ.

The chain recombines TRBV27 with TRBJ1-1, with a weak D call TRBD1 (5 bases). The CDR3 covers 15 residues. CDR1 is MNHEY, CDR2 SMNVEV, per germline (reference sequence). Deletions cut 5 bases from V and 5 bases from J, with 18 bases between. The CDR3 is CASSPPGGGLTEAFF. For the CDR3, the DNA is TGTGCCAGCAGTCCCCCCGGGGGGGGATTGACTGAAGCTTTCTTT.

This clonotype showed up just a few times. V usage is TRBV18 and J usage is TRBJ1-3, with D unclear. Deletions cut 3 bases from V and 0 bases from J, with 6 bases between. The CDR3 is made up of 14 amino acids. Germline CDR1 KGHSH, CDR2 LQKENI. The CDR3 DNA sequence: TGTGCCAGCTCACCTTCCGGCTCTGGAAACACCATATATTTT. Protein sequence: CASSPSGSGNTIYF.

This clonotype was recorded at least ten times. The chain recombines TRBV11-2 with TRBJ2-5, with 7 bases matching TRBD1. The CDR3 sequence is 16 residues long. The germline CDR1 and CDR2 sequences are SGHAT and FQNNGV. V lost 4 bases, J lost 2 bases, and 10 bases stayed unmatched. The CDR3 region is CASSSYRGMAQETQYF. The CDR3 nucleotides are TGTGCCAGCAGCTCGTACAGGGGAATGGCTCAAGAGACCCAGTACTTC.

Many counts were recorded for this clonotype. This rearrangement joins TRBV30 to TRBJ1-2; D unresolved. CDR3 length: 14 amino acids. The germline V gene encodes CDR1 GTSNPN and CDR2 SVGIG (reference sequence). The V gene lost 4 bases and the J gene lost 4 bases, with 16 bases spanning the gap. The DNA for the CDR3 is TGTGCCTGGACTATGGGTCTGAAATTCTATGGCTACACCTTC. It codes for CAWTMGLKFYGYTF.

This clonotype was observed a handful of times. The chain is built from TRBV29-1 and TRBJ1-1; D not resolved. Deletions cut 3 bases from V and 1 base from J, with 9 bases between. The CDR3 covers 13 residues. Per germline, CDR1 SQVTM and CDR2 ANQGSEA. The CDR3 sequence is CSVDRTRNTEAFF. The CDR3 DNA reads TGCAGCGTTGACAGGACTCGGAACACTGAAGCTTTCTTT.

This clonotype was recorded many times. The chain is built from TRBV20-1 and TRBJ2-1, with D possibly being TRBD1 (5 bases). Germline CDR1 and CDR2: DFQATT and SNEGSKA (reference sequence). This CDR3 comprises 16 residues. V lost 2 bases to trimming and J lost 8 bases, with 22 bases between them. In DNA, the CDR3 is TGCAGTGCTAGACCGAACAGGATCAGCGTTCGGGATGAGCAGTTCTTC. This gives the protein CSARPNRISVRDEQFF.

This clonotype occurred many times. The chain carries TRBV7-9 and TRBJ1-1, with 7 bases fitting TRBD1. From germline, CDR1 is SEHNR and CDR2 FQNEAQ (reference sequence). This CDR3 contains 14 residues. The V gene end was trimmed by 4 bases and the J gene end by 3 bases; junction bases not matched to a gene: 5. CDR3 residues: CASSSGQKYTEAFF. The CDR3 nucleotides are TGTGCCAGCAGCTCGGGACAGAAGTACACTGAAGCTTTCTTT.

This clonotype was counted at least ten times. The V gene is TRBV20-1, the J gene TRBJ1-3; D uncertain. The CDR3 consists of 15 residues. CDR1 and CDR2 (germline): DFQATT, SNEGSKA (reference sequence). The V end lost 1 base, the J end lost 0 bases, and 10 bases lay between the germline ends. The CDR3 spells CSARAGRFSGNTIYF. The CDR3 coding sequence is TGCAGTGCTAGAGCTGGACGTTTCTCTGGAAACACCATATATTTT.

The rearrangement joins TRBV7-9 to TRBJ2-1; 8 bases fit TRBD1. The CDR3 sequence is 16 residues long. The V segment lost 1 base and the J segment 8 bases; nucleotides outside the gene matches: 10. CDR1 is SEHNR and CDR2 is FQNEAQ in the germline V gene (reference sequence). The CDR3: CASSLDPGGASDEQFF. CDR3 in DNA: TGTGCCAGCAGCTTAGATCCAGGGGGCGCAAGCGATGAGCAGTTCTTC.

V and J are TRBV9 and TRBJ2-7; D may be TRBD1 (5 bases). CDR1 and CDR2 from the germline V gene are SGDLS and YYNGEE. CDR3 length equals 15 residues. The V end lost 4 bases, the J end lost 2 bases, and 16 bases lay between the germline ends. CDR3 sequence reads: CASSLGVTVTYEQYF. CDR3 coding DNA: TGTGCCAGCAGCCTAGGGGTGACGGTGACCTACGAGCAGTACTTC.

This clonotype has only a few counts. The chain has TRBV6-2 or TRBV6-3 and TRBJ2-1, with 10 bases lining up with TRBD1. CDR3 length: 12 amino acids. CDR1 and CDR2 from the germline V gene are MNHEY and SVGEGT. Unmatched junction bases numbered 2, after V lost 8 bases and J lost 7 bases. CDR3 residues: CASGTGENEQFF. As DNA, the CDR3 is TGTGCCAGCGGGACAGGGGAGAATGAGCAGTTCTTC.

The table lists this clonotype with many counts. The chain combines TRBV2 with TRBJ2-3, with 8 nucleotides matching TRBD2. This CDR3 comprises 17 residues. From germline, CDR1 is SNHLY and CDR2 FYNNEI. Losses at the gene ends were 0 bases for V and 3 bases for J; bases not matched to a gene: 8. CDR3 loop: CASSEALRLAGTDTQYF. In DNA form, the CDR3 reads TGTGCCAGCAGTGAAGCGCTTCGGCTAGCGGGTACAGATACGCAGTATTTT.

This clonotype was seen more than once but under ten times. The CDR3 spells CASTRSSGSAYNEQFF. The CDR3, as DNA: TGTGCCAGCACCCGTTCTAGCGGGAGTGCCTACAATGAGCAGTTCTTC. The chain uses TRBV6-1 and TRBJ2-1, with 10 bases fitting TRBD2. This CDR3 has 16 amino acids. V was pared by 7 bases and J by 2 bases, with 8 bases of the junction left unmatched. Germline V gives CDR1 MNHNS, CDR2 SASEGT.

Turning to this clonotype: A much larger clone sits a single nucleotide away, making a read error possible. The gene calls are TRBV6-2 or TRBV6-3 and TRBJ2-7; unclear D gene. The V end lost 1 base, the J end lost 2 bases, and 15 bases lay between the germline ends. Germline V gene data show CDR1 as MNHEY and CDR2 as SVGEGT. The CDR3 is 16 residues long. The CDR3 protein is CASSYLSVARAYEQYF. CDR3 DNA sequence: TGTGCCAGCAGTTACTTAAGCGTGGCGAGAGCCTACGAGCAGTACTTC.

As to this clonotype: A read error is the likely source, as a far larger clone sits one nucleotide away. This chain connects TRBV6-4 to TRBJ2-4, with 7 bases fitting TRBD2. The DNA end is more similar to TRBJ2-1, so the J call may be wrong. This CDR3 contains 13 residues. Germline V lookup: CDR1 MRHNA, CDR2 SNTAGT. The CDR3 DNA reads TGTGCCAGCAGTTTGGGGGAGGGGAATAAGCAGTTCTTC. Residues: CASSLGEGNKQFF.

The rearrangement links TRBV20-1 to TRBJ2-1, with 10 bases matching TRBD2. Germline V gene data show CDR1 as DFQATT and CDR2 as SNEGSKA (reference sequence). The ends lost 2 bases at V and 7 bases at J; junction bases unmatched: 11. CDR3 length: 16 residues. Here the CDR3 reads CSARILQREGLNEQFF. The CDR3 region has the DNA TGCAGTGCTAGAATACTCCAGCGGGAGGGCCTTAATGAGCAGTTCTTC.

With regard to this clonotype: A much larger clone differs by one base, so this may be a read error. V usage is TRBV3-1 and J usage is TRBJ2-1; 8 bases map to TRBD1. The length of the CDR3 is 15 residues. Germline loops: CDR1 LGHDT, CDR2 YNNKEL (reference sequence). The CDR3 nucleotides read TGTGCCAGCAGTAAGCAGGGGGCTTCCTACAATGAGCAGCTCTTC. Translation gives CASSKQGASYNEQLF.

There are many counts of this clonotype. This chain connects TRBV27 to TRBJ2-5, with 7 positions matching TRBD2. V lost 2 bases, J lost 10 bases, and 7 bases stayed unmatched. The CDR3 is 13 amino acids. Germline V gene sequence: CDR1 MNHEY, CDR2 SMNVEV (reference sequence). The DNA of the CDR3 is TGTGCCAGCAGTTTAACATTGGGGAGGGACCAGTACTTC. It yields the protein CASSLTLGRDQYF.

The V call is TRBV7-9, the J call TRBJ1-1; 9 positions match TRBD1. The CDR3 contains 15 residues. Per germline, CDR1 SEHNR and CDR2 FQNEAQ (reference sequence). With V trimmed by 7 bases and J by 0 bases, 6 bases remained unmatched. CDR3 bases: TGTGCCAGCACCTGGGGACAGGGTATGAACACTGAAGCTTTCTTT. It codes for CASTWGQGMNTEAFF.

The V gene is TRBV20-1, the J gene TRBJ1-2, with D possibly matching TRBD1 (6 bases). Trimming cost V 5 bases and J 6 bases, with 13 bases left between them. The germline V gene encodes CDR1 DFQATT and CDR2 SNEGSKA (reference sequence). This CDR3 is built from 12 residues. CDR3 DNA: TGCAGTGCTCCCGGACAGAAAGATGGCTACACCTTC. It codes for CSAPGQKDGYTF.

The chain combines TRBV9 with TRBJ2-2; D is perhaps TRBD2 (5 bases). The germline V gene has CDR1 SGDLS and CDR2 YYNGEE. This CDR3 is 13 amino acids long. V was pared by 0 bases and J by 10 bases, with 10 bases between. The CDR3 here is CASSVDTGLELFF. CDR3 nucleotides: TGTGCCAGCAGCGTAGATACGGGGTTGGAGCTGTTTTTT.

The chain uses TRBV5-4 and TRBJ2-3, with no clear D. The germline V gene has CDR1 SGHNT and CDR2 YYREEE (reference sequence). This CDR3 has 14 residues. Trimming removed 1 base at V and 5 bases at J, with 11 bases between. As DNA, the CDR3 is TGTGCCAGCAGCTTGAATCAAAACGGAGATACGCAGTATTTT. This encodes CASSLNQNGDTQYF.

V and J are TRBV3-1 and TRBJ2-3; 7 positions agree with TRBD1. The length of the CDR3 is 19 residues. Germline CDR1 is LGHDT and CDR2 is YNNKEL (reference sequence). The trim removed 0 bases at V and 2 bases at J, leaving 14 bases unmatched. The chain's CDR3 is CASSQEARRQGRDTDTQYF. CDR3 coding DNA: TGTGCCAGCAGCCAAGAAGCCCGCAGACAGGGTAGGGACACAGATACGCAGTATTTT.

The chain is built from TRBV20-1 and TRBJ1-3, with D possibly matching TRBD1 (6 bases). Trimming removed 3 bases at V and 0 bases at J, with 9 bases between. Germline-derived CDR1 and CDR2 are DFQATT and SNEGSKA (reference sequence). This CDR3 is 14 amino acids long. The CDR3 region is CSASSRGSGNTIYF. CDR3 nucleotides: TGCAGTGCTAGCTCCAGGGGCTCTGGAAACACCATATATTTT.